These T cell receptor beta chains were read from a single sample in a study of T cells after posttransplantation cyclophosphamide. Some clones are missing from TCRdb's copy, which holds only in-frame ones; the method was immunoSEQ multiplex PCR. The sample shows about 24,000 clones, none of them appearing just once. Material for sequencing was PBMCs. Receptors were obtained from a woman between 55 and 75 years old in good health, CMV-negative, and a related stem cell transplant donor. CDR3s include the opening cysteine and the closing phenylalanine or tryptophan. D genes are given only for firm matches. Some rows have no size entry. The others give once, few or many, or a class for an expanded clone.

d_gene,v_gene,abundance,j_gene,CDR3aa
-,TRBV9,many,TRBJ1-6,CASSEGREISPLHF
-,TRBV5-6,many,TRBJ1-6,CASSLSQGSASPLHF
-,TRBV19,many,TRBJ2-5,CASSMRRGETQYF
-,TRBV9,many,TRBJ2-3,CASSVGLTSTDTQYF
-,TRBV10-3,many,TRBJ1-1,CAIAFSVNTEAFF
TRBD2,TRBV9,few,TRBJ2-7,CASSAGLASYEQYF
TRBD2,TRBV27,many,TRBJ2-5,CASSRSGGAGTQYF
-,TRBV5-1,many,TRBJ2-2,CASSLDSITGELFF
TRBD1,TRBV11-2,many,TRBJ2-1,CASSPGQGKDNEQFF
TRBD2,TRBV9,many,TRBJ2-1,CASSPRTSGGEQFF
-,TRBV28,many,TRBJ1-2,CASSSTYGVYGYTF
-,TRBV19,many,TRBJ2-5,CASSIVTGLNQETQYF
-,TRBV9,many,TRBJ2-2,CASSVQQTTGELFF
TRBD1,TRBV18,many,TRBJ1-5,CASSPPLRASGQECNQPQHF
TRBD1,TRBV5-8,many,TRBJ1-5,CASSLAGTGGLYSNQPQHF
-,TRBV19,many,TRBJ2-2,CATLDRGNTGELFF
TRBD1,TRBV5-6,many,TRBJ2-1,CASSSTGGRGQFF
-,TRBV6-6,many,TRBJ1-6,CASSYEGTKNSPLHF
TRBD2,TRBV6-6,many,TRBJ2-5,CASSSRSGGQETQYF
-,TRBV7-3,many,TRBJ2-2,CASSPQTGNTGELFF
TRBD1,TRBV27,-,TRBJ2-3,CASSLRDRVADTQYF
-,TRBV27,many,TRBJ2-1,CASSRSKGDEQFF
-,TRBV6-5,many,TRBJ2-7,CASRVSSVSSYEQYF
TRBD1,TRBV11-2,many,TRBJ2-7,CASSLRAGGSYEQYF
TRBD1,TRBV28,many,TRBJ1-6,CASSLTTGGNSPLHF
-,TRBV9,-,TRBJ2-4,CASSAEGPRNIQYF
-,TRBV4-1,many,TRBJ2-7,CASSQDERREQYF
-,TRBV19,many,TRBJ1-5,CASSILVGANQPQHF
-,TRBV7-2,-,TRBJ2-7,CASSLALAYEQYF
-,TRBV5-1,many,TRBJ1-4,CASSLHRGGEKLFF
-,TRBV21-1,many,TRBJ1-5,CASSKVEDRAPNQPQHF